This T cell receptor beta chain was documented in a study of CD8 T cells in ankylosing spondylitis. General study results and limits: Ankylosing spondylitis blood appeared to be characterized by a TCR beta motif of eight or nine highly homologous variants. Clones linked to disease were reported to show significant enrichment in matched ankylosing spondylitis synovial fluid.

Losses at the gene ends were 3 bases for V and 2 bases for J; bases not matched to a gene: 8. The CDR3 totals 16 residues. This clonotype has more than one count but fewer than ten. The antigen remains undetermined. A single record per CDR3 protein comes from TCRdb applying MiXCR to the 5' RACE reads. The sample has 700,000 to 850,000 distinct CDR3 sequences, roughly 12% seen once. The sample comprised blood, either unsorted or a sorted T cell fraction (not recorded which). The chain uses TRBV12-3 or TRBV12-4 and TRBJ2-5, with 8 nucleotides matching TRBD2. The TCR was taken from a male donor with ankylosing spondylitis. The CDR3 here is CASSFPAGGIQETQYF. The CDR3 DNA is TGTGCCAGCAGTTTTCCGGCGGGAGGCATTCAAGAGACCCAGTACTTC.